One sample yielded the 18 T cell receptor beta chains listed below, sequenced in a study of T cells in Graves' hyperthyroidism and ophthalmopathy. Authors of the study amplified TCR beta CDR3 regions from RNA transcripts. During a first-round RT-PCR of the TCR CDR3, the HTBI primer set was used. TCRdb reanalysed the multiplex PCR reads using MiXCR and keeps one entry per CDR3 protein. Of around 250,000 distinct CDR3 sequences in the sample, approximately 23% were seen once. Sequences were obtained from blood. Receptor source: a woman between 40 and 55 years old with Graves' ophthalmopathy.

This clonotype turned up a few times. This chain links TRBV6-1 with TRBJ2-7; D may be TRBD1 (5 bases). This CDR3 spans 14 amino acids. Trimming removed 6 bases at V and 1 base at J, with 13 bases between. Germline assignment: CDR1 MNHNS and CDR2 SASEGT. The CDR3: CASRNDRASYEQYF. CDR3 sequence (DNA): TGTGCCAGCAGAAACGACAGAGCATCCTACGAGCAGTACTTC.

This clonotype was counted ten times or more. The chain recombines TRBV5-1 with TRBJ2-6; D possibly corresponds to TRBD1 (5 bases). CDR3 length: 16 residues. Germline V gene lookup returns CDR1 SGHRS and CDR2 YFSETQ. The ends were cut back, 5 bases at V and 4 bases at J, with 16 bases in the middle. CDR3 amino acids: CASRPGYDEGANVLTF. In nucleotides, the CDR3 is TGCGCCAGCAGGCCAGGGTACGACGAAGGGGCCAACGTCCTGACTTTC.

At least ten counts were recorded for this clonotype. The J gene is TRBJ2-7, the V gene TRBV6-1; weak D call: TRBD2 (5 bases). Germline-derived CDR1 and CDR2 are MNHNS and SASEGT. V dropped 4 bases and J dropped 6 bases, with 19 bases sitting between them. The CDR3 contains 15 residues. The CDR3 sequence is CASSGRAHAAFEQYF. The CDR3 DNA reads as TGTGCCAGCAGTGGGCGGGCGCATGCGGCCTTCGAGCAGTACTTC.

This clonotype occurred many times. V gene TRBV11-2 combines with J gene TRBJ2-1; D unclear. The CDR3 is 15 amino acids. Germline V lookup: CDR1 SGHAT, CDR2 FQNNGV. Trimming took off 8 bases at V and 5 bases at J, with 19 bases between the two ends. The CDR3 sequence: CASGGPLGLNNEQFF. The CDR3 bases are TGTGCCAGCGGTGGACCATTAGGGCTAAACAATGAGCAGTTCTTC.

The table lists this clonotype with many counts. The CDR3 loop reads CASSLETGSNQPQHF. In DNA, the CDR3 is TGTGCCAGCAGCTTAGAAACAGGTTCCAATCAGCCCCAGCATTTT. The chain is built from TRBV11-2 and TRBJ1-5; D may be TRBD1 (5 bases). The germline V gene encodes CDR1 SGHAT and CDR2 FQNNGV. The germline V and J ends were trimmed by 0 bases and 3 bases, with 9 bases remaining between them. CDR3 length: 15 amino acids.

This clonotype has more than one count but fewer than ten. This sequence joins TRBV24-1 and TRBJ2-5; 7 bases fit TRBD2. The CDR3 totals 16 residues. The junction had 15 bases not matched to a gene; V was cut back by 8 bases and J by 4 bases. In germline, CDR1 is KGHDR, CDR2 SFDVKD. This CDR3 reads CATTPGGRRAGETQYF. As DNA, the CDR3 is TGTGCCACCACTCCGGGGGGTAGGAGGGCCGGAGAGACCCAGTACTTC.

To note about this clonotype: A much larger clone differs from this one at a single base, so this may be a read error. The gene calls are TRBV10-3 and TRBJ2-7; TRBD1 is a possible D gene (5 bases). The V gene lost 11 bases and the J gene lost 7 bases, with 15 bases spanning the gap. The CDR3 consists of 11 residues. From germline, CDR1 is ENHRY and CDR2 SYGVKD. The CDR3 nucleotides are TGTGCCGAAGGGGCGTTCGGGGAGCAGTACTTC. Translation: CAEGAFGEQYF.

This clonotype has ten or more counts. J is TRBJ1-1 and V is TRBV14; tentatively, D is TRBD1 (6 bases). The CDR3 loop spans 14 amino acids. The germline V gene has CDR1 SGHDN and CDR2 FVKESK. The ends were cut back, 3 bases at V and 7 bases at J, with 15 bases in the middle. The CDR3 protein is CASSQEGRGIEAFF. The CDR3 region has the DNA TGTGCCAGCAGCCAGGAGGGGAGGGGGATTGAAGCTTTCTTT.

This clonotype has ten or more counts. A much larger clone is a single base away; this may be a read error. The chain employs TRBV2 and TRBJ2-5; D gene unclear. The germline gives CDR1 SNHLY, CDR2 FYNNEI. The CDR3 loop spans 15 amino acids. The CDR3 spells CASSETQTYQEAQYF. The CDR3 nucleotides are TGTGCCAGCAGTGAAACCCAAACGTACCAAGAGGCCCAGTACTTC.

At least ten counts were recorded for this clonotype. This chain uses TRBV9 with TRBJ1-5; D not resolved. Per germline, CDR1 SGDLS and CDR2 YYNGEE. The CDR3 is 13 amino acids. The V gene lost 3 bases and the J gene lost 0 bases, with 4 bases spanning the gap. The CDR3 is CASSEGSNQPQHF. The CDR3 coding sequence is TGTGCCAGCAGCGAGGGTAGCAATCAGCCCCAGCATTTT. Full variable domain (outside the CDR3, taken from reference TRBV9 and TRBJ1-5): DSGVTQTPKHLITATGQRVTLRCSPRSGDLSVYWYQQSLDQGLQFLIQYYNGEERAKGNILERFSAQQFPDLHSELNLSSLELGDSALYFCASSEGSNQPQHFGDGTRLSIL.

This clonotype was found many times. This chain's CDR3 is CASSNTGSGVWETQYF. The CDR3 coding sequence is TGTGCCAGCAGCAATACAGGGTCCGGCGTTTGGGAGACCCAGTACTTC. The chain recombines TRBV3-1 with TRBJ2-5; maybe TRBD1 (6 bases). Trimming cost V 5 bases and J 5 bases, with 21 bases left between them. Germline CDR1 and CDR2: LGHDT and YNNKEL (reference sequence). The CDR3 is made up of 16 amino acids.

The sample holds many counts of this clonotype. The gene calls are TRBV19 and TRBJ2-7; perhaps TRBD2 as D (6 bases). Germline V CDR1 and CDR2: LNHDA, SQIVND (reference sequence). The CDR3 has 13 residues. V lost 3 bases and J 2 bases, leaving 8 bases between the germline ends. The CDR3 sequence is CASSMAGTYEQYF. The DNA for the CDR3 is TGTGCCAGTAGTATGGCGGGAACCTACGAGCAGTACTTC.

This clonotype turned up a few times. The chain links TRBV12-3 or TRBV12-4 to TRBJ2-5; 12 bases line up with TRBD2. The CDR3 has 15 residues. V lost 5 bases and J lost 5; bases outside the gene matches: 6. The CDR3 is CASSPSGRAGETQYF. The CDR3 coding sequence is TGTGCCAGCAGTCCTAGCGGGAGGGCAGGGGAGACCCAGTACTTC.

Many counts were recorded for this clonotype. The CDR3 DNA follows: TGTGCCAGCAGCCCCGGGACAGGGGAACTCGAGCAGTACTTC. This gives the protein CASSPGTGELEQYF. The chain has TRBV9 and TRBJ2-7; TRBD1 agrees at 10 bases. This CDR3 spans 14 amino acids. CDR1 and CDR2 (germline): SGDLS, YYNGEE. V shed 4 bases, J shed 6 bases, and the junction held 7 bases outside the gene matches.

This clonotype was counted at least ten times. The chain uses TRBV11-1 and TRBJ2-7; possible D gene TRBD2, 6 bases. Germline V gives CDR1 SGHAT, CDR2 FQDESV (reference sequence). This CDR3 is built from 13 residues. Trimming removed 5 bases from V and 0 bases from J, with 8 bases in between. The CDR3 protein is CASSGGNSYEQYF. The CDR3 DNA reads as TGTGCCAGCAGCGGCGGGAACTCCTACGAGCAGTACTTC. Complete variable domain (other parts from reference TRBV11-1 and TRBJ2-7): EAEVAQSPRYKITEKSQAVAFWCDPISGHATLYWYRQILGQGPELLVQFQDESVVDDSQLPKDRFSAERLKGVDSTLKIQPAELGDSAMYLCASSGGNSYEQYFGPGTRLTVT.

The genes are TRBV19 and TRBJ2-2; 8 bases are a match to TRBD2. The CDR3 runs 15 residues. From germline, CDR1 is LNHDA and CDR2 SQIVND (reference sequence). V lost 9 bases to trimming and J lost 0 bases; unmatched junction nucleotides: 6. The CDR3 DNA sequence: TGTGCCAGCTTATCGGGACTAGCGAACACCGGGGAGCTGTTTTTT. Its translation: CASLSGLANTGELFF.

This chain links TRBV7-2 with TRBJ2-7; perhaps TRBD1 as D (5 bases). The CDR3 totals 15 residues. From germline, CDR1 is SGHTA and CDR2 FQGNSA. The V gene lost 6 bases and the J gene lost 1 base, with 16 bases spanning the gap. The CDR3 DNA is TGTGCCAGCAGGCACGACAGACAAATGTCCTACGAGCAGTACTTC. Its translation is CASRHDRQMSYEQYF.

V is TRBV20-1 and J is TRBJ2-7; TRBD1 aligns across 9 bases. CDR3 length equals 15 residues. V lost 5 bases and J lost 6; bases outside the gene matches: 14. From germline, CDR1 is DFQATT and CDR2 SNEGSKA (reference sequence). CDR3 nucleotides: TGCAGTGCTGAATTGAGGACAGGGGCGAAGGGCGAGCAGTACTTC. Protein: CSAELRTGAKGEQYF.